These 19 T cell receptor beta chains came from one sample sequenced in a study of beta chain features in type 1 diabetes. No antigen has been identified for these receptors. Overall study results and limits: Moderate but significant shortening of TCRB CDR3s was recorded in all four CD4+ subsets from Type 1 diabetes patients.

The study reverse transcribed the entire isolated RNA, so it sequenced expressed TCRB transcripts. Using immunoSEQ multiplex PCR, the repertoire was profiled, and TCRdb retains in-frame clones only, with some absent. The sample holds around 600,000 clones, roughly 12% seen once. The sequenced material came from naive CD4+ T cells from blood. All receptors derive from a young man with type 1 diabetes.

This clone was detected only a few times. This rearrangement joins TRBV30 to TRBJ1-4, with 7 bases fitting TRBD1. Germline CDR1 reads GTSNPN; CDR2 reads SVGIG (reference sequence). The CDR3 runs to 12 residues. V lost 5 bases and J lost 6; bases outside the gene matches: 3. The CDR3 coding sequence is TGTGCCTGGGGGACAGAATATGAAAAACTGTTTTTT. Translated: CAWGTEYEKLFF. Full variable domain (remainder filled in from reference TRBV30 and TRBJ1-4): SQTIHQWPATLVQPVGSPLSLECTVEGTSNPNLYWYRQAAGRGLQLLFYSVGIGQISSEVPQNLSASRPQDRQFILSSKKLLLSDSGFYLCAWGTEYEKLFFGSGTQLSVL.

This clone was observed a handful of times. The chain joins TRBV28 to TRBJ2-7, with 8 bases that match TRBD2. Germline V lookup: CDR1 MDHEN, CDR2 SYDVKM. The J segment lost 5 bases and the V segment lost 6 bases, leaving 9 bases of the junction unmatched. CDR3 size: 14 residues. The CDR3: CASRPGTSIDEQYF. The CDR3 DNA reads as TGTGCCAGCAGGCCCGGGACTAGTATTGACGAGCAGTACTTC.

V is TRBV7-9 and J is TRBJ2-5, with a weak D call TRBD2 (5 bases). The CDR3 loop spans 14 amino acids. V was clipped by 1 base and J by 6 bases, with 12 bases between them. Germline CDR1 reads SEHNR; CDR2 reads FQNEAQ (reference sequence). The CDR3 sequence is CASSLDRGDKTQYF. The CDR3 DNA follows: TGTGCCAGCAGCTTAGACCGGGGTGATAAGACCCAGTACTTC.

The chain uses TRBV6-4 and TRBJ2-1; the D gene is possibly TRBD2 (5 bases). CDR1 and CDR2 from the germline V gene are MRHNA and SNTAGT. Trimming cost V 5 bases and J 8 bases, with 10 bases left between them. This CDR3 has 12 amino acids. The CDR3 DNA is TGTGCCAGCAGTCGAGGGCGCGATGAGCAGTTCTTC. Its translation is CASSRGRDEQFF.

The V gene is TRBV7-2, the J gene TRBJ2-7; 11 bases are shared with TRBD1. CDR1 SGHTA and CDR2 FQGNSA come from the germline V gene. J was trimmed by 6 bases and V by 5 bases; bases with no gene match: 3. This CDR3 region has 13 residues. Here the CDR3 DNA reads TGTGCCAGCAGCCCCGGGACAGGGGGCGAGCAGTACTTC. Translating it yields CASSPGTGGEQYF.

This clone occurred a few times. The gene calls are TRBV5-4 and TRBJ2-5, with D possibly being TRBD1 (5 bases). The germline V and J ends were trimmed by 4 bases and 2 bases, with 12 bases remaining between them. The CDR3 is made up of 14 amino acids. The germline gives CDR1 SGHNT, CDR2 YYREEE (reference sequence). CDR3 amino acids: CASSLRAGQETQYF. Here the CDR3 DNA reads TGTGCCAGCAGCCTCAGGGCAGGTCAAGAGACCCAGTACTTC.

Only a few counts were recorded for this clone. The gene calls are TRBV4-1 and TRBJ1-4; D perhaps matches TRBD1 (5 bases). This CDR3 has 15 amino acids. The V end lost 1 base, the J end lost 5 bases, and 11 bases lay between the germline ends. Germline assignment: CDR1 MGHRA and CDR2 YSYEKL. The CDR3 here is CASSQGQGANEKLFF. As DNA, the CDR3 is TGCGCCAGCAGCCAAGGTCAAGGGGCAAATGAAAAACTGTTTTTT.

The chain recombines TRBV29-1 with TRBJ1-3, with D perhaps TRBD1 (5 bases). From germline, CDR1 is SQVTM and CDR2 ANQGSEA. The CDR3 is 14 amino acids. Trimming removed 2 bases from V and 4 bases from J, with 12 bases in between. Here the CDR3 reads CSVERQILGNTIYF. The CDR3 DNA sequence: TGCAGCGTTGAAAGACAGATTCTGGGAAACACCATATATTTT.

The rearrangement uses TRBV4-3 and TRBJ2-1, with 8 bases matching TRBD1. Looked up from germline, CDR1 is LGHNA and CDR2 is YSLEER. There are 14 residues in the CDR3. V trimming: 2 bases; J trimming: 10 bases; junction bases outside the gene matches: 7. The CDR3 DNA follows: TGCGCCAGCAGCCAATTCCACAGGGGGAAAGAGCAGTTCTTC. The encoded protein is CASSQFHRGKEQFF.

The chain joins TRBV19 to TRBJ1-5; D remains unclear. CDR1 and CDR2 (germline): LNHDA, SQIVND (reference sequence). Trimming pared 3 bases from V and 5 bases from J, leaving 11 bases between. The CDR3 covers 14 residues. The CDR3 reads CASSMPGRDQPQHF. CDR3 nucleotide sequence: TGTGCCAGTAGTATGCCCGGACGGGATCAGCCCCAGCATTTT.

This chain links TRBV9 with TRBJ2-5; D might be TRBD1 or TRBD2, each matching 5 bases. Germline values: CDR1 SGDLS, CDR2 YYNGEE. The CDR3 extends over 15 amino acids. Deletions cut 0 bases from V and 5 bases from J, with 14 bases between. CDR3 bases: TGTGCCAGCAGCGTAGAAGGGACCCTATGGGAGACCCAGTACTTC. It codes for CASSVEGTLWETQYF. Supplemented by reference TRBV9 and TRBJ2-5, the full variable domain reads DSGVTQTPKHLITATGQRVTLRCSPRSGDLSVYWYQQSLDQGLQFLIQYYNGEERAKGNILERFSAQQFPDLHSELNLSSLELGDSALYFCASSVEGTLWETQYFGPGTRLLVL.

The genes are TRBV9 and TRBJ2-3; the D is unclear. The CDR3 is 12 amino acids. Trimming left V 4 bases short and J 2 bases short, with 5 bases between. Germline-derived CDR1 and CDR2 are SGDLS and YYNGEE. The CDR3 DNA follows: TGTGCCAGCAGCCCTGTCACAGATACGCAGTATTTT. This translates into CASSPVTDTQYF.

This sequence joins TRBV29-1 and TRBJ1-1; D call uncertain. Germline V gives CDR1 SQVTM, CDR2 ANQGSEA. There are 12 residues in the CDR3. V shed 4 bases and J shed 5 bases, with 11 bases lying between them. CDR3 nucleotides: TGCAGCGTTGGCACCCAGAGGACTGAAGCTTTCTTT. Its protein product is CSVGTQRTEAFF.

The chain couples TRBV11-1 to TRBJ2-5, with D unresolved. The CDR3 spans 12 residues. Germline loops: CDR1 SGHAT, CDR2 FQDESV (reference sequence). V lost 5 bases and J lost 5, with 9 bases in between. The CDR3 coding sequence is TGTGCCAGCAGCGCACGTGGGGAGACCCAGTACTTC. This gives the protein CASSARGETQYF. The complete variable domain, with remaining parts taken from reference TRBV11-1 and TRBJ2-5, reads EAEVAQSPRYKITEKSQAVAFWCDPISGHATLYWYRQILGQGPELLVQFQDESVVDDSQLPKDRFSAERLKGVDSTLKIQPAELGDSAMYLCASSARGETQYFGPGTRLLVL.

This clone was seen only a few times. This chain connects TRBV13 to TRBJ1-1; TRBD1 might be the D (6 bases). The V and J ends lost 6 bases and 0 bases respectively, with 20 bases between them. The CDR3 is made up of 17 amino acids. Germline loops: CDR1 PRHDT, CDR2 FYEKMQ (reference sequence). In DNA, the CDR3 is TGTGCCAGCAGAATCACAGGGTTCTTCGACATGAACACTGAAGCTTTCTTT. This sequence encodes CASRITGFFDMNTEAFF.

The chain uses TRBV6-1 and TRBJ2-7; D is unresolved. V lost 2 bases and J 2 bases, leaving 10 bases between the germline ends. Looked up from germline, CDR1 is MNHNS and CDR2 is SASEGT. The CDR3 length is 14 residues. Written as DNA, the CDR3 is TGTGCCAGCAGTGAATACAGCCGGACCTACGAGCAGTACTTC. This gives the protein CASSEYSRTYEQYF.

This clone was seen only a few times. This chain uses TRBV5-1 with TRBJ2-7; 7 bases map to TRBD2. There are 15 residues in the CDR3. Germline CDR1 SGHRS, CDR2 YFSETQ. Trimming at V came to 0 bases and at J to 2 bases, leaving 5 bases not matched to a gene. The CDR3 nucleotides are TGCGCCAGCAGCTTGGACCCAGGGAGGGCCTACGAGCAGTACTTC. Its translation is CASSLDPGRAYEQYF. Full variable domain (remainder filled in from reference TRBV5-1 and TRBJ2-7): KAGVTQTPRYLIKTRGQQVTLSCSPISGHRSVSWYQQTPGQGLQFLFEYFSETQRNKGNFPGRFSGRQFSNSRSEMNVSTLELGDSALYLCASSLDPGRAYEQYFGPGTRLTVT.

This clone was found a few times. This chain links TRBV25-1 with TRBJ2-5, with 7 bases identical to TRBD1. V was pared by 5 bases and J by 2 bases, with 2 bases of the junction left unmatched. The V gene's germline CDR1 is MGHDK and CDR2 SYGVNS. CDR3 size: 13 residues. The CDR3 bases are TGTGCCAGCAGTCGACAGGGTCAAGAGACCCAGTACTTC. This gives the protein CASSRQGQETQYF.

This clone was picked up a small number of times. The V gene is TRBV11-2, the J gene TRBJ2-3; D is unresolved. Germline V gives CDR1 SGHAT, CDR2 FQNNGV. The CDR3 contains 15 residues. V shed 5 bases and J shed 4 bases, with 16 bases lying between them. For the CDR3, the DNA is TGTGCCAGCAGCCCACGGCGGATTTCTCCAGATACGCAGTATTTT. This sequence encodes CASSPRRISPDTQYF. Full variable domain (remainder filled in from reference TRBV11-2 and TRBJ2-3): EAGVAQSPRYKIIEKRQSVAFWCNPISGHATLYWYQQILGQGPKLLIQFQNNGVVDDSQLPKDRFSAERLKGVDSTLKIQPAKLEDSAVYLCASSPRRISPDTQYFGPGTRLTVL.